This entry concerns a single TCR beta chain. The CDR3 runs 14 residues. Germline lookup yields CDR1 SGHRS and CDR2 YFSETQ. J gave up 6 bases and V 0 bases, and 2 bases lay outside the gene matches. Per the original methods: Reference gene primer amplification yielded estimated nucleated cell counts. Generated by immunoSEQ multiplex PCR, the TCRdb table keeps only in-frame clones and is missing some. V and J calls and clone size follow that table, whereas D and trimming were derived from the DNA. The table lists 200,000 to 300,000 clones, over 70% of them singletons. This entry is derived from a study of blood T cell repertoires in COVID-19.

This chain uses TRBV5-1 with TRBJ2-1; 8 bases match TRBD2. This TCR was sampled from a man aged 40-49 years with acute or convalescent COVID-19. Sample: peripheral blood. CDR3 coding DNA: TGCGCCAGCAGCTTGGAACTAGCGGCCAATGAGCAGTTCTTC. Protein: CASSLELAANEQFF. Full variable domain (missing parts from reference TRBV5-1 and TRBJ2-1): KAGVTQTPRYLIKTRGQQVTLSCSPISGHRSVSWYQQTPGQGLQFLFEYFSETQRNKGNFPGRFSGRQFSNSRSEMNVSTLELGDSALYLCASSLELAANEQFFGPGTRLTVL.